This T cell receptor beta chain was sequenced for a study of blood T cells in healthy people across ages. Study results and limitations: As naive T cell percentage varied, TCR beta diversity correlated strongly with it. Whereas aged donors had fewer naive CD4+ cells, long-lived donors had more of them and higher diversity.

This CDR3 region has 13 residues. CDR1 SGHRS and CDR2 YFSETQ come from the germline V gene. V gave up 4 bases and J gave up 6 bases, with 13 bases separating them. With a J-beta primer mix and a sample-barcoded 5' primer, a second PCR ran about 7 to 12 cycles. TCRdb recomputed calls from the 5' RACE reads with MiXCR, one row per CDR3 protein. This sample has 1 million to 1.2 million distinct CDR3 sequences; about two fifths occur once, and the top ten carry about an eighth. Healthy Caucasian individuals from Russia aged about 6 to 100 were enrolled as donors. Regarding this clonotype: The antigen is unknown.

Sample: blood. This chain uses TRBV5-1 with TRBJ1-2, with a possible D match to TRBD1 (5 bases). The sequence was collected from a man younger than 35 in good health. CDR3 bases: TGCGCCAGCAGCATAGGGACGGAGAATGGCTACACCTTC. Translated, it gives CASSIGTENGYTF.